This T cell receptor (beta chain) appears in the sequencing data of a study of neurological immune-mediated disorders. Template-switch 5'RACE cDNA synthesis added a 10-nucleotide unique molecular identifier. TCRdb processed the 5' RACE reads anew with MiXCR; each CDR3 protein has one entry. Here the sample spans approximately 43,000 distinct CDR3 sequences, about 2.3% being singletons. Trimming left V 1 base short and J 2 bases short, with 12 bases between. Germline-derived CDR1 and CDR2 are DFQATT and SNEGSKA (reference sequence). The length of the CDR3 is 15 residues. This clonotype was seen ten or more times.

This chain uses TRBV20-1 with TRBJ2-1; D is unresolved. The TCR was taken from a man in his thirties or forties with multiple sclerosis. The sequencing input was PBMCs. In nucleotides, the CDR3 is TGCAGTGCTAGAGCTCGGACCCATACCTACAATGAGCAGTTCTTC. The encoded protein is CSARARTHTYNEQFF.